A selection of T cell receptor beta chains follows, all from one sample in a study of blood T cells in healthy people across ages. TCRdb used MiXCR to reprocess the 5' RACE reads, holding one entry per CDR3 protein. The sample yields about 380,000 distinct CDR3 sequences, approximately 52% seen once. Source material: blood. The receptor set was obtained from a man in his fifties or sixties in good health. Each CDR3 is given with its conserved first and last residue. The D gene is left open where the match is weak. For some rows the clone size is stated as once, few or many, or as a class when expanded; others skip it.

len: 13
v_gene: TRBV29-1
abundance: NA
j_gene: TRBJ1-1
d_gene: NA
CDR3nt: TGCAGCGCCTCTACAGGCTTCAACACTGAAGCTTTCTTT
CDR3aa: CSASTGFNTEAFF

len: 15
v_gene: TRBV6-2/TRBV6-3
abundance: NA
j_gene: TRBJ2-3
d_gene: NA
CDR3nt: TGTGCCATTCAAGTAACGGGGGCCCGCCCAGAGACGCAGTATTTT
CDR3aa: CAIQVTGARPETQYF

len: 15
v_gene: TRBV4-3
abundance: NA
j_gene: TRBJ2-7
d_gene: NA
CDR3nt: TGCGCCGGCAGCCAAGATAGTCTGATGACCTACGAGCAGTACTTC
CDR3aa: CAGSQDSLMTYEQYF

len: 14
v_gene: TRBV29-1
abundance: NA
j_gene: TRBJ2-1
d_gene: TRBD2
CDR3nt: TGCAGCGTTGTGACTAGCGGGAGAGGTAATGAGCAGTTCTTC
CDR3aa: CSVVTSGRGNEQFF

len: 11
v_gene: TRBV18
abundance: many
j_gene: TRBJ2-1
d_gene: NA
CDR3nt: TGTGCCAGCTCACCCCGGGATGAGCAGTTCTTC
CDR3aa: CASSPRDEQFF

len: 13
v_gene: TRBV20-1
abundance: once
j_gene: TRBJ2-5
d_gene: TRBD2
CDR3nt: TGCAGTGCTAGTTTCGGGGGGGGCAAGACCCAGTACTTC
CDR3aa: CSASFGGGKTQYF

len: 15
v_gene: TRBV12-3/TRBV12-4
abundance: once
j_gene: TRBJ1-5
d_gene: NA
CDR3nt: TGTGCCAGCAGCCAGGACGGAGCTAAAAGGCAGCCCCAGCATTTT
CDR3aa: CASSQDGAKRQPQHF

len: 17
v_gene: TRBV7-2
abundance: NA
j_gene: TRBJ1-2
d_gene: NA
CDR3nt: TGTGCCAGCAGCCGTAAAGGGGCAGGGGCCAGGGATTATGGCTACACCTTC
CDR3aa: CASSRKGAGARDYGYTF

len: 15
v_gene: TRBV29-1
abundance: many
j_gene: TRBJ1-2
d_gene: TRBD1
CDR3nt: TGCAGCGTTGATCCCGGGACAGGGGGGAGCTATGGCTACACCTTC
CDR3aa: CSVDPGTGGSYGYTF

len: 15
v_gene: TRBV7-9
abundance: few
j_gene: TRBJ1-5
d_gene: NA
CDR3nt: TGTGCCAGCAGCTACGGGACGTTTGGCAATCAGCCCCAGCATTTT
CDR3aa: CASSYGTFGNQPQHF

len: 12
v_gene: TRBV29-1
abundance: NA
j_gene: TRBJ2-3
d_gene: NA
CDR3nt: TGCAGCGCCGCATGGTCCACAGATACGCAGTATTTT
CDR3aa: CSAAWSTDTQYF

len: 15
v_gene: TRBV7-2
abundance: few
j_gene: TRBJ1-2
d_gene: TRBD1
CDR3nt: TGTGCCAGCACTACCACTGCAGGGGGTATATATGGCTACACCTTC
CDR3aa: CASTTTAGGIYGYTF

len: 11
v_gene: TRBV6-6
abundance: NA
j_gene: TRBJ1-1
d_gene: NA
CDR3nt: TGTGCGACGGGGGCTTACACTGAAGCTTTCTTT
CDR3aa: CATGAYTEAFF

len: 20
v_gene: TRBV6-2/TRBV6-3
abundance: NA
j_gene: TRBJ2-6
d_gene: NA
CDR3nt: TGTGCCAGCATGATCGAGGGCAACGAGTTAGGGAACTCTGGGGCCAACGTCCTGACTTTC
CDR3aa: CASMIEGNELGNSGANVLTF

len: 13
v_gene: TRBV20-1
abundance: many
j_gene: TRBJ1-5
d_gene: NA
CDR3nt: TGCAGTGCCAGACTTGGGCGGGATCAGCCCCAGCATTTT
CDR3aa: CSARLGRDQPQHF

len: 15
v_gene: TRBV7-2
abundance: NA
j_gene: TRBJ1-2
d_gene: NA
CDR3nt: TGTGCCAGCAGCGAGGCTCCCACACTGATCTATGGCTACACCTTC
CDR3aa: CASSEAPTLIYGYTF

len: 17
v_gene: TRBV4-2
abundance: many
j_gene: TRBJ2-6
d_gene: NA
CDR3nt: TGTGCCAGCAGCCAAGATGGGGAAATCTCTGGGGCCAACGTCCTGACTTTC
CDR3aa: CASSQDGEISGANVLTF

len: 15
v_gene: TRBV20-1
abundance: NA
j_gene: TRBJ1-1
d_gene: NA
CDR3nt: TGCAGTGCTGAGAGTCGGGCTGGGGGCCACACTGAAGCTTTCTTT
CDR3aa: CSAESRAGGHTEAFF

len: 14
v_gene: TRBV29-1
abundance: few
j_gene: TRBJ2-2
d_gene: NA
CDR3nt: TGCAGCGTCCGACCCTACCACGACACCGGGGAGCTGTTTTTT
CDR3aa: CSVRPYHDTGELFF

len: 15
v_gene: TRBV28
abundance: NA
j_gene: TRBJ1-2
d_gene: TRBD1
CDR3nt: TGTGCCAGCAGAGTTCTGACAGGGGAGGTCTATGGCTACACCTTC
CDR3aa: CASRVLTGEVYGYTF

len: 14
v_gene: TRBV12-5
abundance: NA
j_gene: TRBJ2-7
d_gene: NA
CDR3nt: TGTGCTAGTGGTTTAGGGGACAAGGGATACGAGCAGTACTTC
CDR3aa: CASGLGDKGYEQYF

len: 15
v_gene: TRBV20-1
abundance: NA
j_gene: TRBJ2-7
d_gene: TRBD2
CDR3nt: TGCAGTGCTAGGCCCGGGACTAGCGTGTCCTACGAGCAGTACTTC
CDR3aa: CSARPGTSVSYEQYF

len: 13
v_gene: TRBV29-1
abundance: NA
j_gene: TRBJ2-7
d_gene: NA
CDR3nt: TGCAGCGTTGTCTTCGGAGAGGTTTACGAGCAGTACTTC
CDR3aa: CSVVFGEVYEQYF

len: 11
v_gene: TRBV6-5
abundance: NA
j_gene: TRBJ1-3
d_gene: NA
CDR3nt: TGTGCCAGCGGTAGGGGAAACACCATATATTTT
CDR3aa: CASGRGNTIYF

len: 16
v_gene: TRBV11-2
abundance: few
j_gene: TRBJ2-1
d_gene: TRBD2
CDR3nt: TGTGCCAGCAGCTTAGTCAGCGGGGGGGCACACAATGAGCAGTTCTTC
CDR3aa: CASSLVSGGAHNEQFF

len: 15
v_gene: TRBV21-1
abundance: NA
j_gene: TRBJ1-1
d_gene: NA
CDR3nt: TGTGCCAGCAGCAGCGACGGGCTCATGAACACTGAAGCTTTCTTT
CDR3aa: CASSSDGLMNTEAFF

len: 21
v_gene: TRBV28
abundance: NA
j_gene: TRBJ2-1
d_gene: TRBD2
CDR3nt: TGTGCCAGCAGTTTTCACCAGGGACTAGCGGGTCCAACCGTTAAGAACAATGAGCAGTTCTTC
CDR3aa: CASSFHQGLAGPTVKNNEQFF

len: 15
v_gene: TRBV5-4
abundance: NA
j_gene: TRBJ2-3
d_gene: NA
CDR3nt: TGTGCCAGCAGCCCCCGAGACAGCCACACAGATACGCAGTATTTT
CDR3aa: CASSPRDSHTDTQYF

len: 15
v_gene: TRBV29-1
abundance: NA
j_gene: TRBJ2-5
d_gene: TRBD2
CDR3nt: TGCAGCGTTGATACTAGCGGGGGGGCCAGCGAGACCCAGTACTTC
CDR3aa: CSVDTSGGASETQYF

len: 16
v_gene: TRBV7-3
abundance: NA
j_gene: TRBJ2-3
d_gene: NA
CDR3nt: TGTGCCAGCAGCCCCCAAGGACGGACAGACATAGATACGCAGTATTTT
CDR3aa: CASSPQGRTDIDTQYF

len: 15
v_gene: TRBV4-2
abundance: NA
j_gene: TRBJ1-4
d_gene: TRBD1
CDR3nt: TGTGCCAGCAGCCAGGCCGGGACAGGGACCGAAAAACTGTTTTTT
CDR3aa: CASSQAGTGTEKLFF

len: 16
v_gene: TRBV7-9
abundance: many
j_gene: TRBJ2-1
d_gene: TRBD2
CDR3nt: TGTGCCAGCAGCTTAAAAAAGGCGGGAGTCGGAAATGAGCAGTTCTTC
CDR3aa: CASSLKKAGVGNEQFF

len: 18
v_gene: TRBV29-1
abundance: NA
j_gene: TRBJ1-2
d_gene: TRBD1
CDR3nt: TGCAGCGTTGCCCAGTTCAGGGACAGGGTAATCGGGCGGTATGGCTACACCTTC
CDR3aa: CSVAQFRDRVIGRYGYTF

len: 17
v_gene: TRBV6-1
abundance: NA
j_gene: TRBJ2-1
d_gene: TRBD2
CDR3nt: TGTGCCAGCAGTGAATTACCTAGCGGGGTTAGCACAGATACGCAGTTCTTC
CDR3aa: CASSELPSGVSTDTQFF

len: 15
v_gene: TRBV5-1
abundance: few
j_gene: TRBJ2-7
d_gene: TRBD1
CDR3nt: TGCGCCAGCAGCTTTACGGACAGGGGCCCCTACGAGCAGTACTTC
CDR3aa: CASSFTDRGPYEQYF

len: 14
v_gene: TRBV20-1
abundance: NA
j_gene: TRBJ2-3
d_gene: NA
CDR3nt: TGCAGTGCTAGACTCGGGACGTACACAGATACGCAGTATTTT
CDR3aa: CSARLGTYTDTQYF

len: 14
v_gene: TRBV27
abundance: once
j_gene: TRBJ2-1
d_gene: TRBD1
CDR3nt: TGTGCCAGCAGTAGACAGGGAATCGGACGCGAGCAGTTCTTC
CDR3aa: CASSRQGIGREQFF

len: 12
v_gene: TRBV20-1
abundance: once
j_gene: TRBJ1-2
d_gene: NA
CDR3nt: TGCAGTGCTGGCCGGGACACCTATGGCTACACCTTC
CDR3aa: CSAGRDTYGYTF

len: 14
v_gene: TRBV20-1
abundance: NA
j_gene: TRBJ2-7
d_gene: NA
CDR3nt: TGCAGTGCTAGTGGGCAACAGGGAAAATACGAGCAGTACTTC
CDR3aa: CSASGQQGKYEQYF

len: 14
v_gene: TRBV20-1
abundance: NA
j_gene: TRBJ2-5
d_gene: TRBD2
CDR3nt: TGCAGTGCTAGTACCCTAGCGGGCATAGAGACCCAGTACTTC
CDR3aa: CSASTLAGIETQYF

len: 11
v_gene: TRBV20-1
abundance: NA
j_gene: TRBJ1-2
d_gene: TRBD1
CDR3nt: TGCAGTGCTAGTTTGGTACAGGGGAGCACCTTC
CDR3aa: CSASLVQGSTF

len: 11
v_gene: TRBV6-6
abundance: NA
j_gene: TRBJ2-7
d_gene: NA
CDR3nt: TGTGCCAGCACCTCCCCGTGCGAGCAGTACTTC
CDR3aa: CASTSPCEQYF

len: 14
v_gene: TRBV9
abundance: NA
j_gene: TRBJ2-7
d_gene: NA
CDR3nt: TGTGCCAGCAGCGCCTGGGGGGTTTGGGAAACCCAGTACTTC
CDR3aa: CASSAWGVWETQYF